This T cell receptor beta chain was sequenced during a study of T cell changes during pregnancy in multiple sclerosis. The CDR3 has 15 amino acids. CDR1 SEHNR and CDR2 FQNEAQ come from the germline V gene (reference sequence). Trimming cost V 5 bases and J 3 bases; bases outside gene matches: 7. Sequencing used immunoSEQ multiplex PCR; TCRdb keeps in-frame clones, though not all of them. The sample shows 70,000 or so clones, roughly nine tenths of them seen only once. The sequencing here drew on peripheral blood, taken in the third trimester of pregnancy. This chain links TRBV7-9 with TRBJ2-3; 8 nucleotides align to TRBD2. The origin of this receptor is a female donor in good health, enrolled as a control in a pregnancy study. The CDR3 DNA follows: TGTGCCAGCAGCCGTCCGAGCGGGGGTACAGATACGCAGTATTTT. Protein sequence: CASSRPSGGTDTQYF.